This T cell receptor beta chain is from a study of control samples from healthy donors and cancer patients. The assay was immunoSEQ multiplex PCR, and TCRdb's table has in-frame clones only and misses some. The data show roughly 59,000 clones, approximately 92% seen once. Material for sequencing was PBMCs. The sequence was obtained from a man aged 35-49 years with colorectal cancer.

CDR3 in amino acids: CASSQDKTPWEGYTF. CDR3 nucleotide sequence: TGTGCCAGCAGCCAAGATAAGACACCCTGGGAAGGCTACACCTTC. This chain joins TRBV3-1 (or the pseudogene TRBV3-2) and TRBJ1-2; no clear D gene. There are 15 residues in the CDR3. V lost 0 bases and J lost 8, with 16 bases in between. CDR1 and CDR2 from the germline V gene are LGHDT and YNNKEL (reference sequence).